This passage covers 21 T cell receptor beta chains from one sample sequenced in a study of blood T cell repertoires in COVID-19. The assay was immunoSEQ multiplex PCR, and TCRdb's table has in-frame clones only and misses some. The data hold tens of thousands of clones, with approximately 88% observed a single time. Sequencing was performed on peripheral blood. These TCRs come from a man aged 50 to 59 with active COVID-19.

The gene calls are TRBV6-2 or TRBV6-3 and TRBJ2-5; 7 bases are a match to TRBD2. Germline trimming cut 5 bases from V and 2 bases from J; bases unmatched to any gene: 5. Germline CDR1 reads MNHEY; CDR2 reads SVGEGT. The CDR3 totals 14 residues. The CDR3 here is CASSTAGVQETQYF. CDR3 bases: TGTGCCAGCAGTACGGCGGGAGTACAAGAGACCCAGTACTTC.

This clone was found once. The V call is TRBV5-4, the J call TRBJ1-5; D not certain. V was trimmed by 3 bases and J by 5 bases, leaving 9 bases between them. There are 13 residues in the CDR3. Germline CDR1 is SGHNT and CDR2 is YYREEE (reference sequence). The CDR3 spells CASSSSGDQPQHF. CDR3 sequence (DNA): TGTGCCAGCAGCTCGTCGGGAGATCAGCCCCAGCATTTT.

J is TRBJ2-7 and V is TRBV5-8; D might be TRBD1 (5 bases). CDR1 SGHTS and CDR2 YDEGEE come from the germline V gene. Between the trimmed V and J ends, which lost 2 bases and 2 bases, there was a span of 20 bases. This CDR3 is built from 17 residues. CDR3 region: CASSFPQGRTYTYEQYF. The CDR3 DNA reads TGTGCCAGCAGCTTTCCCCAGGGCAGGACCTACACCTACGAGCAGTACTTC.

V usage is TRBV5-1 and J usage is TRBJ1-4; tentative D call: TRBD1 (5 bases). Per the germline V gene, CDR1 is SGHRS and CDR2 is YFSETQ. The CDR3 is made up of 15 amino acids. V lost 3 bases and J 8 bases, leaving 17 bases between the germline ends. In DNA form, the CDR3 reads TGCGCCAGCAGCTCACGCGACAGCCTCCAAGAAAAACTGTTTTTT. It yields the protein CASSSRDSLQEKLFF.

This rearrangement joins TRBV10-3 to TRBJ1-2; D may be TRBD1 (5 bases). Germline values: CDR1 ENHRY, CDR2 SYGVKD. The CDR3 is made up of 17 amino acids. The V end was cut by 0 bases, the J end by 3 bases, with 17 bases between. In nucleotides, the CDR3 is TGTGCCATCAGTGAGTCGACTGTATCGCGGGGGGACTATGGCTACACCTTC. It yields the protein CAISESTVSRGDYGYTF.

CDR3 sequence reads: CASRRDIDQPQHF. CDR3 nucleotides: TGTGCCAGCAGACGGGACATCGATCAGCCCCAGCATTTT. The chain is built from TRBV2 and TRBJ1-5, with a possible D match to TRBD1 (6 bases). V shed 6 bases and J shed 5 bases, with 11 bases lying between them. This CDR3 has 13 residues. Germline CDR1 is SNHLY and CDR2 is FYNNEI.

The J gene is TRBJ1-5, the V gene TRBV15, with D possibly matching TRBD1 (6 bases). CDR1 is LNHNV, CDR2 YYDKDF, per germline (reference sequence). The CDR3 contains 16 residues. Between the trimmed V and J ends, which lost 5 bases and 2 bases, there was a span of 16 bases. CDR3 loop: CATSAATGLGNQPQHF. CDR3 bases: TGTGCCACCAGCGCAGCAACAGGGTTGGGCAATCAGCCCCAGCATTTT. The full variable domain, in which reference TRBV15 and TRBJ1-5 provide the parts outside the CDR3, is DAMVIQNPRYQVTQFGKPVTLSCSQTLNHNVMYWYQQKSSQAPKLLFHYYDKDFNNEADTPDNFQSRRPNTSFCFLDIRSPGLGDTAMYLCATSAATGLGNQPQHFGDGTRLSIL.

The chain employs TRBV6-2 or TRBV6-3 and TRBJ1-3; tentative D call: TRBD1 (5 bases). Germline CDR1 is MNHEY and CDR2 is SVGEGT. Trimming took 5 bases from V and 5 from J, leaving 13 bases between them. CDR3 length: 14 amino acids. The CDR3 region is CASSPTTGRNTIYF. DNA of the CDR3: TGTGCCAGCAGTCCCACAACAGGAAGAAACACCATATATTTT.

The chain carries TRBV28 and TRBJ1-4; D perhaps matches TRBD1 (5 bases). Per germline, CDR1 MDHEN and CDR2 SYDVKM. Trimming removed 6 bases at V and 10 bases at J, with 15 bases between. The CDR3 consists of 13 residues. For the CDR3, the DNA is TGTGCCAGCAGAGACGGGACTCACGGAAAACTGTTTTTT. It translates to CASRDGTHGKLFF.

For the CDR3, the DNA is TGTGCCAGCAGCTTATATAGAGCGGGAGGAGGTGAGCAGTTCTTC. Protein sequence: CASSLYRAGGGEQFF. J is TRBJ2-1 and V is TRBV7-2, with TRBD2 identical over 9 bases. V trimming: 2 bases; J trimming: 9 bases; junction bases outside the gene matches: 8. The CDR3 has 15 residues. CDR1 is SGHTA, CDR2 FQGNSA, per germline.

This rearrangement joins TRBV28 to TRBJ1-2; D is unresolved. CDR1 is MDHEN, CDR2 SYDVKM, per germline. Trimming removed 3 bases at V and 5 bases at J, with 16 bases between. The CDR3 is 15 residues long. CDR3 sequence reads: CASSFRLRTRYGYTF. Here the CDR3 DNA reads TGTGCCAGCAGTTTCAGGTTAAGAACTCGGTATGGCTACACCTTC.

This clone was picked up one time. V gene TRBV10-1 combines with J gene TRBJ1-6; 7 bases align to TRBD1. CDR1 and CDR2 from the germline V gene are WNHNN and SYGVQD (reference sequence). Trimming at V came to 4 bases and at J to 7 bases, leaving 7 bases not matched to a gene. The CDR3 totals 15 residues. The CDR3 region is CASSGQTGRNSPLHF. The CDR3 DNA follows: TGCGCCAGCAGTGGGCAGACAGGGAGGAATTCACCCCTCCACTTT.

The chain links TRBV4-3 to TRBJ1-5; the match to TRBD1 covers 8 bases. The CDR3 runs 15 residues. The germline CDR1 and CDR2 sequences are LGHNA and YSLEER. V lost 3 bases to trimming and J lost 5 bases; unmatched junction nucleotides: 6. The CDR3, as DNA: TGCGCCAGCAGCCAGAGGACAGGGATCGATCAGCCCCAGCATTTT. Its translation: CASSQRTGIDQPQHF.

This clone was observed a few times. This chain joins TRBV19 and TRBJ1-1; 7 bases line up with TRBD1. There are 15 residues in the CDR3. V trimming: 8 bases; J trimming: 1 base; junction bases outside the gene matches: 10. Germline loops: CDR1 LNHDA, CDR2 SQIVND (reference sequence). For the CDR3, the DNA is TGTGCCAGTCTCCCTCGGGACAGATCGAACACTGAAGCTTTCTTT. It is translated as CASLPRDRSNTEAFF.

A few counts support this clone. The rearrangement uses TRBV19 and TRBJ1-1; 8 bases are shared with TRBD1. This CDR3 region has 18 residues. From germline, CDR1 is LNHDA and CDR2 SQIVND (reference sequence). V lost 5 bases, J lost 3 bases, and 17 bases stayed unmatched. The DNA of the CDR3 is TGTGCCAGTAGTCCGAACGGCAGGGGGCGCGGGATGGACACTGAAGCTTTCTTT. Protein sequence: CASSPNGRGRGMDTEAFF.

J is TRBJ2-1 and V is TRBV5-1, with D tentatively TRBD1 (6 bases). The CDR3 contains 13 residues. Germline-derived CDR1 and CDR2 are SGHRS and YFSETQ. Deletions cut 5 bases from V and 3 bases from J, with 9 bases between. The CDR3 spells CASRTDSYNEQFF. The CDR3 DNA follows: TGCGCCAGCAGAACGGACAGCTACAATGAGCAGTTCTTC.

The chain uses TRBV28 and TRBJ2-3; D gene ambiguous. V was trimmed by 7 bases and J by 2 bases, leaving 7 bases between them. CDR1 and CDR2 from the germline V gene are MDHEN and SYDVKM. The CDR3 is 12 amino acids. The CDR3 bases are TGTGCCAGCACCTCTCTCACAGATACGCAGTATTTT. Translating gives CASTSLTDTQYF.

The gene calls are TRBV7-3 and TRBJ2-1, with 10 bases lining up with TRBD2. Losses at the gene ends were 5 bases for V and 2 bases for J; bases not matched to a gene: 6. The CDR3 is 16 residues long. The germline V gene encodes CDR1 SGHTA and CDR2 FQGTGA. As DNA, the CDR3 is TGTGCCAGCAGCCTCATAGCGGGGGGCACCTACAATGAGCAGTTCTTC. As protein: CASSLIAGGTYNEQFF.

The chain recombines TRBV28 with TRBJ2-5; possibly TRBD1 for D (6 bases). Germline CDR1 MDHEN, CDR2 SYDVKM. Trimming shortened V by 6 bases and J by 5 bases, and 16 bases separated the two germline ends. The CDR3 extends over 14 amino acids. The CDR3 DNA follows: TGTGCCAGCAGCACCCCAACCAGGGGCGAGACCCAGTACTTC. This gives the protein CASSTPTRGETQYF.

This chain joins TRBV12-3 or TRBV12-4 and TRBJ2-1; the D is unclear. Trimming shortened V by 6 bases and J by 10 bases, and 16 bases separated the two germline ends. The CDR3 is made up of 13 amino acids. CDR3 in amino acids: CASSDQTHSEQFF. CDR3 DNA: TGTGCCAGCAGCGACCAAACCCACAGCGAGCAGTTCTTC.

The chain employs TRBV28 and TRBJ2-4, with 9 bases fitting TRBD1. The CDR3 extends over 16 amino acids. Per the germline V gene, CDR1 is MDHEN and CDR2 is SYDVKM. The J segment lost 0 bases and the V segment lost 6 bases, leaving 6 bases of the junction unmatched. The CDR3 reads CASSEGQGLAKNIQYF. As DNA, the CDR3 is TGTGCCAGCAGCGAGGGACAGGGTCTAGCCAAAAACATTCAGTACTTC.